The subject of this entry is one T cell receptor (beta chain). There are 14 residues in the CDR3. Trimming removed 0 bases at V and 1 base at J, with 7 bases between. Per germline, CDR1 SGHRS and CDR2 YFSETQ. As processed by the authors: Reference gene primer amplification gave estimated nucleated cell counts. The repertoire was sequenced with immunoSEQ multiplex PCR; TCRdb's copy has only in-frame clones and lacks some. V and J calls and clone size follow that table, whereas D and trimming were derived from the DNA. The data show around 250,000 clones, with roughly 79% seen just once and 1.5% to 2% held by the top ten. This record comes from a study of blood T cell repertoires in COVID-19. The wider study: Samples of COVID-19 (acute and convalescent) were obtained from the United States, Italy and Spain.

The chain uses TRBV5-1 and TRBJ1-1; possibly TRBD1 for D (5 bases). The receptor was derived from a woman aged 80 or over with acute or convalescent COVID-19. Sequencing was done on a sample of peripheral blood. This chain's CDR3 is CASSLEGPNTEAFF. The DNA of the CDR3 is TGCGCCAGCAGCTTGGAGGGGCCGAACACTGAAGCTTTCTTT. The full variable domain, rest sourced from reference TRBV5-1 and TRBJ1-1, is KAGVTQTPRYLIKTRGQQVTLSCSPISGHRSVSWYQQTPGQGLQFLFEYFSETQRNKGNFPGRFSGRQFSNSRSEMNVSTLELGDSALYLCASSLEGPNTEAFFGQGTRLTVV.